The 8 T cell receptor beta chains below come from one sample, sequenced in a study of T cell responses to AZD1222 COVID-19 vaccine. The assay was immunoSEQ multiplex PCR, and TCRdb's table has in-frame clones only and misses some. The sample shows about 200,000 clones, around 93% of them seen only once. The sample was peripheral blood, taken 28 days after the second AZD1222 dose. These receptors all come from an adult who received the AZD1222 COVID-19 vaccine.

The genes are TRBV6-5 and TRBJ1-1; D ambiguous. Looked up from germline, CDR1 is MNHEY and CDR2 is SVGAGI. The CDR3 is made up of 13 amino acids. The V end was cut by 0 bases, the J end by 2 bases, with 4 bases between. The DNA for the CDR3 is TGTGCCAGCAGTTACTCGTTTAACACTGAAGCTTTCTTT. Residues: CASSYSFNTEAFF.

The DNA of the CDR3 is TGTGCCACCAGCAGATTCCGGGACAGGGCCTACGAGCAGTACTTC. This encodes CATSRFRDRAYEQYF. The V and J genes are TRBV15 and TRBJ2-7; 9 bases line up with TRBD1. Per the germline V gene, CDR1 is LNHNV and CDR2 is YYDKDF (reference sequence). The CDR3 totals 15 residues. Losses at the gene ends were 2 bases for V and 2 bases for J; bases not matched to a gene: 4.

The chain employs TRBV7-9 and TRBJ2-1; D uncertain. The V gene's germline CDR1 is SEHNR and CDR2 FQNEAQ (reference sequence). The V gene lost 5 bases and the J gene lost 9 bases, with 8 bases spanning the gap. The CDR3 length is 11 residues. The CDR3 protein is CASSTVGEQFF. The CDR3 DNA follows: TGTGCCAGCAGCACGGTTGGTGAGCAGTTCTTC.

The chain carries TRBV28 and TRBJ1-6; no definite D call. The V gene lost 4 bases and the J gene lost 4 bases, with 14 bases spanning the gap. This CDR3 is built from 16 residues. In germline, CDR1 is MDHEN, CDR2 SYDVKM. This CDR3 is CASSSSRADYNSPLHF. CDR3 nucleotides: TGTGCCAGCAGTTCCTCAAGGGCAGATTATAATTCACCCCTCCACTTT.

This chain connects TRBV2 to TRBJ2-3; D gene ambiguous. The CDR3 runs to 16 residues. Germline V gene data show CDR1 as SNHLY and CDR2 as FYNNEI. Trimming removed 6 bases at V and 0 bases at J, with 16 bases between. The CDR3 DNA sequence: TGTGCCAGCAGAGCCTCGAGCTCTACTAGCACAGATACGCAGTATTTT. Translating gives CASRASSSTSTDTQYF.

This clone appeared a few times. Other DNA sequences within the sample encode an identical CDR3. This chain connects TRBV27 to TRBJ1-2; 9 nucleotides line up with TRBD1. CDR1 and CDR2 (germline): MNHEY, SMNVEV (reference sequence). V shed 6 bases and J 7 bases; nucleotides not matched to a gene: 6. The CDR3 covers 13 residues. In nucleotides, the CDR3 is TGTGCCAGCAGCCTACAGGGGGCGGGTGGCTACACCTTC. Its protein product is CASSLQGAGGYTF.

The rearrangement uses TRBV15 and TRBJ2-2; no firm D call. The length of the CDR3 is 12 residues. V was pared by 4 bases and J by 5 bases, with 5 bases between. Per the germline V gene, CDR1 is LNHNV and CDR2 is YYDKDF (reference sequence). The CDR3 spells CATSTKTGELFF. CDR3 nucleotide sequence: TGTGCCACCAGCACTAAAACCGGGGAGCTGTTTTTT.

As to this clone: The same CDR3 also results from other DNA sequences found in this sample. The J gene is TRBJ1-4, the V gene TRBV18, with D uncertain. The CDR3 covers 15 residues. Trimming pared 0 bases from V and 0 bases from J, leaving 5 bases between. Germline V gives CDR1 KGHSH, CDR2 LQKENI. The CDR3 nucleotides are TGTGCCAGCTCACCACCGATTGCAACTAATGAAAAACTGTTTTTT. It specifies CASSPPIATNEKLFF.